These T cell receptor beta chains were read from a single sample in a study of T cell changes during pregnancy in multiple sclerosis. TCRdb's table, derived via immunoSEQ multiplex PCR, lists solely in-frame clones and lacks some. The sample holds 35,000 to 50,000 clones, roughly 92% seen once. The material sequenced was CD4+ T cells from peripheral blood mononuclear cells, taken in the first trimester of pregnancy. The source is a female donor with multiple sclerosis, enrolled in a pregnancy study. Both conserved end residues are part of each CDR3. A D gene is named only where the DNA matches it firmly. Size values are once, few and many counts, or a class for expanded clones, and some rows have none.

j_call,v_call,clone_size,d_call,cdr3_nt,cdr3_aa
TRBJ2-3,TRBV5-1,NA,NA,TGCGCCAGCAGCTTGCAGGGTCCCACAGATACGCAGTATTTT,CASSLQGPTDTQYF
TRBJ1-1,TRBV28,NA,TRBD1,TGTGCCAGCAGTCCAAACAGGGGGCTTGGGACTGAAGCTTTCTTT,CASSPNRGLGTEAFF
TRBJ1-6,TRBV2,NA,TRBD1,TGTGCCAGCAGCTTTACAGGGGGCCTTAATTCACCCCTCCACTTT,CASSFTGGLNSPLHF
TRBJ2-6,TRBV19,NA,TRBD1,TGTGCCAGAACGGGACAGATCCTGTCTGGGGCCAACGTCCTGACTTTC,CARTGQILSGANVLTF
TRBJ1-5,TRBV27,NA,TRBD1,TGTGCCAGCAGTTTGACAGGGACCCCCCGCAATCAGCCCCAGCATTTT,CASSLTGTPRNQPQHF
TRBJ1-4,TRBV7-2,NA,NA,TGTGCCAGCAGCTTCTATGGACAGCAAAATGAAAAACTGTTTTTT,CASSFYGQQNEKLFF
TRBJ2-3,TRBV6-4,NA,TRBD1,TGTGCCAGCAGCCAGGACAGGGGGTACACAGATACGCAGTATTTT,CASSQDRGYTDTQYF
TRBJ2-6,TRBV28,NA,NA,TGTGCCAGCAGTCTCCCCCTGACTAGCTCTGGGGCCAACGTCCTGACTTTC,CASSLPLTSSGANVLTF
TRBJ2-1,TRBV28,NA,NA,TGTGCCAGCAGTACCTTACTAGGGGAGCAGTTCTTC,CASSTLLGEQFF
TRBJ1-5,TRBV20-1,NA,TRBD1,TGCAGTGCTCCGGACAGGTACCAGCATTTT,CSAPDRYQHF
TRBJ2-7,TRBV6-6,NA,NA,TGTGCCAGCAGCCACCTTCAGGGCGGGAACGAGCAGTACTTC,CASSHLQGGNEQYF
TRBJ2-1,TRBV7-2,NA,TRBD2,TGTGCCAGCAGCTTTCGTTCTAGCGGGAGTTACAATGAGCAGTTCTTC,CASSFRSSGSYNEQFF
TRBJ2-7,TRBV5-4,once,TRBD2,TGTGCCAGCAGCTTGGCAGCGGGAGTGGAGTACTTC,CASSLAAGVEYF
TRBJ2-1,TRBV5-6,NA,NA,TGTGCCAGCAGCCAGGCCAGCAACAATGAGCAGTTCTTC,CASSQASNNEQFF
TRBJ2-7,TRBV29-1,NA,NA,TGCAGCGCCCGAGGGGACACTTCCTACGAGCAGTACTTC,CSARGDTSYEQYF
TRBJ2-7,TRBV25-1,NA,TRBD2,TGTGCCAGTAGCGGGCTCACCGAGCAGTACTTC,CASSGLTEQYF
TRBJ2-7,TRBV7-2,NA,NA,TGTGCCAGCAGCTTAGAATTCGGTATGTTCGAGCAGTACTTC,CASSLEFGMFEQYF
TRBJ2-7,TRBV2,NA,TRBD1,TGTGCCAGCACCTACGGGACAGATATTTACGAGCAGTACTTC,CASTYGTDIYEQYF
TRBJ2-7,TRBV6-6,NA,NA,TGTGCCAGCAGTTACATCCGTGACGAGCAGTACTTC,CASSYIRDEQYF
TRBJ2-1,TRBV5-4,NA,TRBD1,TGTGCCAGCAGCCAAGCACCTACGGGACAGGGGGCAAATGAGCAGTTCTTC,CASSQAPTGQGANEQFF
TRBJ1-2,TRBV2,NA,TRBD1,TGTGCCAGCAGTGAGCGCGACAGGGTGGGGCATGGCTACACCTTC,CASSERDRVGHGYTF
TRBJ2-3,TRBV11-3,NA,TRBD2,TGTGCCAGCAGCTCTTCTAGCGGGAGGGAACATACGCAGTATTTT,CASSSSSGREHTQYF
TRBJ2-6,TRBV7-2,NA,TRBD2,TGTGCCAGCAGCCCAGCGGGAGTCTCTGGGGCCAACGTCCTGACTTTC,CASSPAGVSGANVLTF
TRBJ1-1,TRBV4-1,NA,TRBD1,TGCGCCAGCAGCCAGGGGGACAGGGTCACTGAAGCTTTCTTT,CASSQGDRVTEAFF
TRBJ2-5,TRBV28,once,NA,TGTGCCAGCAGCCCGGGGGGGGACAGAGGAGGGACCCAGTACTTC,CASSPGGDRGGTQYF
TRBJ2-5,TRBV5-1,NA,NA,TGCGCCAGCAGTACACAAGAGACCCAGTACTTC,CASSTQETQYF
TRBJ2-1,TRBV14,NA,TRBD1,TGTGCCAGCAGCCAAAACTCCGGGACAGGGTTAGAGCAGTTCTTC,CASSQNSGTGLEQFF
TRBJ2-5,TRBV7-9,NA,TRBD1,TGTGCCAGCAGCTTAAATTTCGCAGGGGGCGCGGTGGGGGAGACCCAGTACTTC,CASSLNFAGGAVGETQYF
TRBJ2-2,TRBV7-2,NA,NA,TGTGCCAGCAGCCCGACAGGCCGTCGGAGCGGGGAGCTGTTTTTT,CASSPTGRRSGELFF
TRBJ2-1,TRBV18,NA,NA,TGTGCCAGCTCACCCCTAGCGAGTGAGCAGTTCTTC,CASSPLASEQFF
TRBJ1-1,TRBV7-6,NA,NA,TGTGCCAGCAGCTTAAACCCGGACAGTTCGAACACTGAAGCTTTCTTT,CASSLNPDSSNTEAFF
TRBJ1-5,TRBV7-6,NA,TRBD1,TGTGCCAGCAGTTCCGTCCCGGGACAGGGTACGGCGGGGCAGCCCCAGCATTTT,CASSSVPGQGTAGQPQHF
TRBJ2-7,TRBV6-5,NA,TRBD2,TGTGCCAGCAGTTACGGGACTAGTTTCGGTAGGAACGAGCAGTACTTC,CASSYGTSFGRNEQYF
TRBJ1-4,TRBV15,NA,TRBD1,TGTGCCACCAGCAGAGGGGGGACAGGGAGTTTGTTTTTT,CATSRGGTGSLFF